Below are 13 T cell receptor beta chains sequenced from a single sample in a study of blood T cell repertoires in COVID-19. TCRdb's copy holds only in-frame clones and misses some; the assay was immunoSEQ multiplex PCR. The sample lists approximately 340,000 clones, about 87% seen once, with approximately 9.9% in the top ten. The sample was peripheral blood. The receptors here all came from a man aged 25-40 years with COVID-19, enrolled during active disease.

The chain combines TRBV5-1 with TRBJ2-1; 8 bases match TRBD1. Looked up from germline, CDR1 is SGHRS and CDR2 is YFSETQ. Germline trimming cut 2 bases from V and 4 bases from J; bases unmatched to any gene: 2. The CDR3 covers 14 residues. In DNA form, the CDR3 reads TGCGCCAGCAGCTTCCGGGACAGGTACAATGAGCAGTTCTTC. Encoded protein: CASSFRDRYNEQFF. Complete variable domain (other parts from reference TRBV5-1 and TRBJ2-1): KAGVTQTPRYLIKTRGQQVTLSCSPISGHRSVSWYQQTPGQGLQFLFEYFSETQRNKGNFPGRFSGRQFSNSRSEMNVSTLELGDSALYLCASSFRDRYNEQFFGPGTRLTVL.

The chain employs TRBV5-1 and TRBJ2-1; 10 nucleotides align to TRBD1. In germline, CDR1 is SGHRS, CDR2 YFSETQ. The CDR3 has 14 residues. After removal of 7 bases from V and 7 bases from J, the junction contained 8 bases not matched to a gene. This CDR3 reads CASGPGQGNNEQFF. The CDR3, as DNA: TGCGCCAGCGGCCCGGGACAGGGGAATAATGAGCAGTTCTTC.

The J gene is TRBJ1-2, the V gene TRBV10-3; possibly TRBD1 for D (5 bases). Germline V CDR1 and CDR2: ENHRY, SYGVKD. The CDR3 contains 15 residues. Trimming took 3 bases from V and 8 from J, leaving 19 bases between them. CDR3 nucleotides: TGTGCCATCAGTGACCCAGGGTATGAAGGTTGGGGCTACACCTTC. It specifies CAISDPGYEGWGYTF.

The chain carries TRBV25-1 and TRBJ1-1, with D uncertain. The germline V and J ends were trimmed by 4 bases and 1 base, with 7 bases remaining between them. This CDR3 has 13 residues. Per the germline V gene, CDR1 is MGHDK and CDR2 is SYGVNS. The CDR3 DNA reads as TGTGCCAGCAGTGCTCGACAGAACACTGAAGCTTTCTTT. The encoded protein is CASSARQNTEAFF.

V and J are TRBV4-1 and TRBJ2-3; TRBD2 matches at 8 bases. V shed 1 base, J shed 0 bases, and the junction held 6 bases outside the gene matches. The CDR3 spans 17 residues. Germline lookup yields CDR1 MGHRA and CDR2 YSYEKL. CDR3 in DNA: TGCGCCAGCAGCCAAGGAGGATCTAGCGGGAGCACAGATACGCAGTATTTT. Protein sequence: CASSQGGSSGSTDTQYF.

A few counts support this clone. The V call is TRBV4-1, the J call TRBJ2-7, with unresolved D. Germline V lookup: CDR1 MGHRA, CDR2 YSYEKL. V lost 4 bases and J lost 2, with 9 bases in between. The CDR3 covers 13 residues. The CDR3, as DNA: TGCGCCAGCAGCCTGCAGGTGACCTACGAGCAGTACTTC. It translates to CASSLQVTYEQYF.

The genes are TRBV24-1 and TRBJ2-2, with D perhaps TRBD1 (6 bases). The V end lost 7 bases, the J end lost 5 bases, and 13 bases lay between the germline ends. This CDR3 comprises 14 residues. Germline lookup yields CDR1 KGHDR and CDR2 SFDVKD. CDR3 in DNA: TGTGCCACCAGAGAGACAGGAAAGACCGGGGAGCTGTTTTTT. Translation: CATRETGKTGELFF.

The V gene is TRBV11-3, the J gene TRBJ2-5, with a tentative D call TRBD2 (5 bases). V dropped 2 bases and J dropped 2 bases, with 15 bases sitting between them. Germline values: CDR1 SGHNT, CDR2 YENEEA. The CDR3 covers 16 residues. The DNA of the CDR3 is TGTGCCAGCAGCTTAAGCGGCAGAGGGAATCAAGAGACCCAGTACTTC. Translated, it gives CASSLSGRGNQETQYF.

In this sample, this clone turned up a few times. Here the CDR3 DNA reads TGTGCCATCAGCCCAGCGAGGGTGGGCCCTCCCACCTTC. This codes for CAISPARVGPPTF. This chain connects TRBV10-3 to TRBJ1-2; no firm D call. Trimming stripped 6 bases from V and 13 bases from J, with 21 bases between. The length of the CDR3 is 13 residues. Germline values: CDR1 ENHRY, CDR2 SYGVKD.

V and J are TRBV30 and TRBJ1-6, with 7 bases matching TRBD1. Germline lookup yields CDR1 GTSNPN and CDR2 SVGIG (reference sequence). J lost 10 bases, V lost 1 base, and 10 bases had no gene match. The CDR3 has 15 amino acids. The DNA for the CDR3 is TGTGCCTGGAGTGCCGACTATGTAGGGGGCTCACCCCTCCACTTT. Protein sequence: CAWSADYVGGSPLHF. The full variable domain, in which reference TRBV30 and TRBJ1-6 provide the parts outside the CDR3, is SQTIHQWPATLVQPVGSPLSLECTVEGTSNPNLYWYRQAAGRGLQLLFYSVGIGQISSEVPQNLSASRPQDRQFILSSKKLLLSDSGFYLCAWSADYVGGSPLHFGNGTRLTVT.

The chain carries TRBV9 and TRBJ2-7, with 7 nucleotides matching TRBD1. Germline V CDR1 and CDR2: SGDLS, YYNGEE. The CDR3 contains 15 residues. V lost 3 bases, J lost 4 bases, and 10 bases stayed unmatched. CDR3 bases: TGTGCCAGCAGCGATGGGACAGTTGGACCTTACGAGCAGTACTTC. Translation gives CASSDGTVGPYEQYF. Full variable domain (outside the CDR3, taken from reference TRBV9 and TRBJ2-7): DSGVTQTPKHLITATGQRVTLRCSPRSGDLSVYWYQQSLDQGLQFLIQYYNGEERAKGNILERFSAQQFPDLHSELNLSSLELGDSALYFCASSDGTVGPYEQYFGPGTRLTVT.

In this sample, this clone turned up a few times. The sample has other DNA sequences that encode this CDR3 too. The chain is built from TRBV7-3 and TRBJ1-1, with D possibly TRBD1 on 5 matching bases. This CDR3 has 13 amino acids. CDR1 SGHTA and CDR2 FQGTGA come from the germline V gene. Between the trimmed V and J ends, which lost 2 bases and 1 base, there was a span of 5 bases. CDR3 DNA: TGTGCCAGCAGCTTACAGGGGAACACTGAAGCTTTCTTT. Translation gives CASSLQGNTEAFF.

The chain links TRBV3-1 (or the pseudogene TRBV3-2) to TRBJ1-3, with 7 bases aligning to TRBD1. The CDR3 has 17 residues. The trim removed 2 bases at V and 1 base at J, leaving 8 bases unmatched. CDR1 and CDR2 from the germline V gene are LGHDT and YNNKEL (reference sequence). The DNA of the CDR3 is TGTGCCAGCAGCCAATTAGGGACAGCCGGTTCTGGAAACACCATATATTTT. As protein: CASSQLGTAGSGNTIYF.